The next 28 T cell receptor beta chains were all read from a single sample in a study of blood T cell repertoires in COVID-19. Some clones are missing from TCRdb's copy, which holds only in-frame ones; the method was immunoSEQ multiplex PCR. The repertoire holds more than 250,000 clones, with roughly 85% as singletons. Sequenced: PBMCs or T cells enriched from blood (not recorded which). Receptor source: a woman between 35 and 50 years old who had recovered from COVID-19.

CDR3 residues: CASRDRASGNTIYF. In DNA, the CDR3 is TGTGCCAGCCGGGACAGGGCGTCTGGAAACACCATATATTTT. The chain has TRBV28 and TRBJ1-3; the match to TRBD1 covers 9 bases. The CDR3 totals 14 residues. The V gene end was trimmed by 8 bases and the J gene end by 1 base; junction bases not matched to a gene: 3. Germline loops: CDR1 MDHEN, CDR2 SYDVKM.

J is TRBJ2-1 and V is TRBV6-6; 8 bases line up with TRBD2. V lost 0 bases, J lost 7 bases, and 5 bases stayed unmatched. This CDR3 contains 15 residues. Germline CDR1 MNHNY, CDR2 SVGAGI (reference sequence). In DNA form, the CDR3 reads TGTGCCAGCAGTTACTCTAGCGGGGAGGGGAATGAGCAGTTCTTC. Its translation is CASSYSSGEGNEQFF.

The rearrangement links TRBV3-1 (or the pseudogene TRBV3-2) to TRBJ2-7, with 8 bases aligning to TRBD2. V gave up 1 base and J gave up 3 bases; unmatched junction bases: 5. CDR3 length equals 15 residues. The V gene's germline CDR1 is LGHDT and CDR2 YNNKEL (reference sequence). For the CDR3, the DNA is TGTGCCAGCAGCCAAGGGTCGGGAGGGAGCTACGAGCAGTACTTC. The encoded protein is CASSQGSGGSYEQYF.

The chain joins TRBV29-1 to TRBJ1-2; D is uncertain. Per the germline V gene, CDR1 is SQVTM and CDR2 is ANQGSEA. The CDR3 sequence is 12 residues long. Trimming pared 2 bases from V and 4 bases from J, leaving 8 bases between. DNA of the CDR3: TGCAGCGTTGAATCCGGTGCCTATGGCTACACCTTC. Encoded protein: CSVESGAYGYTF.

The chain recombines TRBV4-3 with TRBJ2-1; 14 nucleotides match TRBD2. The germline V gene encodes CDR1 LGHNA and CDR2 YSLEER. V shed 3 bases, J shed 8 bases, and the junction held 9 bases outside the gene matches. The CDR3 is 17 amino acids. CDR3 amino acids: CASSQDGLAGGGDEQFF. CDR3 coding DNA: TGCGCCAGCAGCCAGGATGGACTAGCGGGAGGAGGGGATGAGCAGTTCTTC.

The chain combines TRBV30 with TRBJ1-5; a possible D gene is TRBD1 (5 bases). V was cut by 2 bases and J by 6 bases, with 14 bases left in between. The CDR3 is 14 residues long. Germline V CDR1 and CDR2: GTSNPN, SVGIG (reference sequence). The CDR3 DNA sequence: TGTGCCTGGAGTTCCGGAGGGGCGGGTCAGCCCCAGCATTTT. As protein: CAWSSGGAGQPQHF.

V usage is TRBV5-6 and J usage is TRBJ2-1, with TRBD2 as a possible D gene (5 bases). The CDR3 covers 15 residues. V lost 4 bases to trimming and J lost 4 bases, with 15 bases between them. Germline V gene data show CDR1 as SGHDT and CDR2 as YYEEEE. This CDR3 reads CASSPPLRAYNEQFF. CDR3 DNA: TGTGCCAGCAGCCCACCCCTGCGGGCGTACAATGAGCAGTTCTTC.

This chain uses TRBV18 with TRBJ2-7; 8 bases line up with TRBD1. Germline CDR1 is KGHSH and CDR2 is LQKENI. The CDR3 extends over 13 amino acids. With 5 bases clipped from V and 6 bases from J, the junction kept 6 bases outside the gene matches. CDR3 sequence reads: CASSEDRVTEQYF. In nucleotides, the CDR3 is TGTGCCAGCTCAGAGGACAGGGTTACCGAGCAGTACTTC.

The V and J genes are TRBV19 and TRBJ1-1; D unresolved. V lost 5 bases to trimming and J lost 0 bases, with 10 bases between them. In germline, CDR1 is LNHDA, CDR2 SQIVND (reference sequence). The length of the CDR3 is 14 residues. DNA for the CDR3: TGTGCCAGTAGTCCCGGGGTAATGAACACTGAAGCTTTCTTT. Its protein product is CASSPGVMNTEAFF.

The rearrangement uses TRBV5-1 and TRBJ1-2; 11 nucleotides align to TRBD1. The CDR3 contains 14 residues. Unmatched junction bases numbered 6, after V lost 3 bases and J lost 8 bases. Germline lookup yields CDR1 SGHRS and CDR2 YFSETQ. The CDR3 DNA follows: TGCGCCAGCAGCTCGCCGGACAGGGGGCAGGGCTACACCTTC. This sequence encodes CASSSPDRGQGYTF.

The gene calls are TRBV19 and TRBJ2-1; 10 nucleotides align to TRBD1. CDR3 length: 12 residues. The germline CDR1 and CDR2 sequences are LNHDA and SQIVND (reference sequence). With V trimmed by 3 bases and J by 15 bases, 5 bases remained unmatched. The CDR3 loop reads CASSMDRGSLFF. In nucleotides, the CDR3 is TGTGCCAGTAGTATGGACAGGGGGAGTCTGTTCTTC. The whole variable domain, remainder taken from reference TRBV19 and TRBJ2-1, is DGGITQSPKYLFRKEGQNVTLSCEQNLNHDAMYWYRQDPGQGLRLIYYSQIVNDFQKGDIAEGYSVSREKKESFPLTVTSAQKNPTAFYLCASSMDRGSLFFGPGTRLTVL.

This rearrangement joins TRBV19 to TRBJ2-6; D gene uncertain. Germline V gene sequence: CDR1 LNHDA, CDR2 SQIVND (reference sequence). This CDR3 comprises 18 residues. The V end was cut by 0 bases, the J end by 4 bases, with 16 bases between. The CDR3 spells CASSIDASIVLGANVLTF. CDR3 DNA: TGTGCCAGTAGTATAGACGCGTCTATTGTCCTCGGGGCCAACGTCCTGACTTTC.

The V call is TRBV28, the J call TRBJ1-1, with 10 bases fitting TRBD1. Germline V gene data show CDR1 as MDHEN and CDR2 as SYDVKM. This CDR3 has 14 residues. V lost 6 bases, J lost 0 bases, and 1 base stayed unmatched. This CDR3 is CASRGQGLNTEAFF. The CDR3 DNA is TGTGCCAGCAGGGGACAGGGGCTGAACACTGAAGCTTTCTTT.

The chain has TRBV30 and TRBJ2-3; 8 bases line up with TRBD2. The germline gives CDR1 GTSNPN, CDR2 SVGIG (reference sequence). This CDR3 is 14 amino acids long. J was trimmed by 5 bases and V by 4 bases; bases with no gene match: 8. The CDR3 spells CAWKSGRSIDTQYF. CDR3 DNA sequence: TGTGCCTGGAAAAGCGGGAGATCGATAGATACGCAGTATTTT.

The chain combines TRBV9 with TRBJ2-1, with 10 nucleotides matching TRBD2. The CDR3 spans 15 residues. Germline-derived CDR1 and CDR2 are SGDLS and YYNGEE. Losses at the gene ends were 1 base for V and 9 bases for J; bases not matched to a gene: 7. CDR3 region: CASSVRSGRGSEQFF. CDR3 coding DNA: TGTGCCAGCAGCGTACGCAGCGGGAGGGGGAGTGAGCAGTTCTTC.

This chain joins TRBV19 and TRBJ1-5, with D possibly matching TRBD1 (6 bases). The CDR3 extends over 15 amino acids. V was cut by 1 base and J by 6 bases, with 13 bases left in between. Germline CDR1 is LNHDA and CDR2 is SQIVND (reference sequence). DNA for the CDR3: TGTGCCAGTAGTATAGTCGGGGGGCAGGGTCAGCCCCAGCATTTT. Encoded protein: CASSIVGGQGQPQHF.

This chain connects TRBV5-4 to TRBJ2-5; maybe TRBD1 (6 bases). The V and J ends lost 4 bases and 5 bases respectively, with 18 bases between them. CDR3 size: 15 residues. Germline CDR1 reads SGHNT; CDR2 reads YYREEE (reference sequence). As DNA, the CDR3 is TGTGCCAGCAGCCCCCCGACAGGTTCTAAGGAGACCCAGTACTTC. Protein: CASSPPTGSKETQYF.

The V call is TRBV5-4, the J call TRBJ1-2; 9 bases agree with TRBD1. This CDR3 contains 15 residues. Unmatched junction bases numbered 7, after V lost 0 bases and J lost 7 bases. Germline lookup yields CDR1 SGHNT and CDR2 YYREEE (reference sequence). CDR3 protein: CASSLGDRVSSGYTF. The CDR3 DNA follows: TGTGCCAGCAGCTTGGGGGACAGGGTGTCGAGTGGCTACACCTTC.

J is TRBJ1-2 and V is TRBV3-1 (or the pseudogene TRBV3-2), with D possibly being TRBD1 (6 bases). The CDR3 contains 16 residues. V was pared by 1 base and J by 3 bases, with 15 bases between. Germline V CDR1 and CDR2: LGHDT, YNNKEL (reference sequence). CDR3 loop: CASSQVVLQGDYGYTF. CDR3 in DNA: TGTGCCAGCAGCCAAGTGGTCCTACAGGGAGACTATGGCTACACCTTC.

V usage is TRBV9 and J usage is TRBJ1-2; D gene uncertain. Germline lookup yields CDR1 SGDLS and CDR2 YYNGEE. The V gene lost 1 base and the J gene lost 8 bases, with 12 bases spanning the gap. This CDR3 is 13 amino acids long. The CDR3 DNA follows: TGTGCCAGCAGCGTAAAAGCGCGTGAGGGCTACACCTTC. Protein product: CASSVKAREGYTF. The whole variable domain, filled in from reference TRBV9 and TRBJ1-2, reads DSGVTQTPKHLITATGQRVTLRCSPRSGDLSVYWYQQSLDQGLQFLIQYYNGEERAKGNILERFSAQQFPDLHSELNLSSLELGDSALYFCASSVKAREGYTFGSGTRLTVV.

The J gene is TRBJ2-3, the V gene TRBV27; D might be TRBD2 (5 bases). The germline CDR1 and CDR2 sequences are MNHEY and SMNVEV (reference sequence). V dropped 4 bases and J dropped 4 bases, with 9 bases sitting between them. The CDR3 totals 13 residues. CDR3 nucleotide sequence: TGTGCCAGCAGTTGGACGGACTCAGATACGCAGTATTTT. Translating it yields CASSWTDSDTQYF.

In its sample, this clone was seen a few times. The chain links TRBV18 to TRBJ2-5, with D uncertain. This CDR3 has 12 residues. The V and J ends lost 4 bases and 5 bases respectively, with 8 bases between them. From germline, CDR1 is KGHSH and CDR2 LQKENI. The CDR3 reads CASSRVGETQYF. CDR3 nucleotides: TGTGCCAGCTCACGTGTCGGGGAGACCCAGTACTTC.

This chain uses TRBV28 with TRBJ1-3; 9 bases line up with TRBD1. CDR3 length: 15 amino acids. The germline gives CDR1 MDHEN, CDR2 SYDVKM. Trimming cost V 5 bases and J 4 bases; bases outside gene matches: 6. The CDR3 DNA reads TGTGCCAGCAGTCCGACAGGGGGAAGGGGAAACACCATATATTTT. Its translation is CASSPTGGRGNTIYF.

J is TRBJ2-5 and V is TRBV7-2; 8 nucleotides match TRBD1. With V trimmed by 1 base and J by 1 base, 2 bases remained unmatched. Looked up from germline, CDR1 is SGHTA and CDR2 is FQGNSA. The CDR3 contains 15 residues. Written as DNA, the CDR3 is TGTGCCAGCAGCTTAGGGACAGGGTTCCAAGAGACCCAGTACTTC. Translation: CASSLGTGFQETQYF.

This rearrangement joins TRBV11-2 to TRBJ2-7; maybe TRBD1 (5 bases). Germline CDR1 is SGHAT and CDR2 is FQNNGV. The CDR3 totals 12 residues. Trimming shortened V by 4 bases and J by 4 bases, and 8 bases separated the two germline ends. The CDR3 here is CASSSTGYEQYF. The CDR3, as DNA: TGTGCCAGCAGCTCCACAGGTTACGAGCAGTACTTC.

This chain uses TRBV18 with TRBJ1-5; D is uncertain. The V and J ends lost 5 bases and 4 bases respectively, with 15 bases between them. Germline V gene lookup returns CDR1 KGHSH and CDR2 LQKENI. The CDR3 extends over 15 amino acids. CDR3 DNA: TGTGCCAGCTCAGGAGGGCGAAAGGATAATCAGCCCCAGCATTTT. The encoded protein is CASSGGRKDNQPQHF.

The J gene is TRBJ1-5, the V gene TRBV18; the match to TRBD1 covers 8 bases. This CDR3 comprises 14 residues. CDR1 is KGHSH and CDR2 is LQKENI in the germline V gene. V gave up 2 bases and J gave up 5 bases; unmatched junction bases: 2. This CDR3 reads CASSPDRGDQPQHF. CDR3 in DNA: TGTGCCAGCTCACCAGACAGGGGCGATCAGCCCCAGCATTTT.

J is TRBJ1-1 and V is TRBV20-1, with D possibly being TRBD1 (6 bases). Trimming took off 3 bases at V and 1 base at J, with 9 bases between the two ends. Germline V CDR1 and CDR2: DFQATT, SNEGSKA (reference sequence). The CDR3 has 13 amino acids. The CDR3 region is CSASLGANTEAFF. In nucleotides, the CDR3 is TGCAGTGCTAGTCTGGGGGCGAACACTGAAGCTTTCTTT.